A selection of T cell receptor beta chains follows, all from one sample in a study of shared clonotypes between healthy human individuals. The data were produced by immunoSEQ multiplex PCR, yet TCRdb's version contains in-frame clones alone and is incomplete. The sample carries roughly 570,000 clones, 98% recorded once. Material for sequencing was naive CD8+ T cells sorted from blood. The source of these receptors is a man in his thirties or forties in good health. The CDR3 runs from the conserved cysteine through the conserved F or W. The D gene is left open where the match is weak. Rows may omit the clone size; those that give it use once, few, many or a size class.

NA,TRBJ2-1,NA,TRBV7-9,CASSLIIGTNEQFF,TGTGCCAGCAGCTTGATCATAGGGACCAATGAGCAGTTCTTC
NA,TRBJ1-3,NA,TRBV27,CASSLSFGGNTIYF,TGTGCCAGCAGTTTATCCTTCGGGGGAAACACCATATATTTT
NA,TRBJ1-2,TRBD1,TRBV27,CASSYTTGGAYGYTF,TGTGCCAGCAGTTATACTACAGGGGGAGCCTATGGCTACACCTTC
NA,TRBJ2-7,TRBD2,TRBV9,CASSTSGSRYEQYF,TGTGCCAGCAGTACTAGCGGGAGTCGCTACGAGCAGTACTTC
NA,TRBJ1-2,NA,TRBV13,CASTPGLNYGYTF,TGTGCCAGCACCCCTGGGCTTAACTATGGCTACACCTTC
NA,TRBJ2-7,NA,TRBV7-8,CASSPMGAGISYEQYF,TGTGCCAGCAGCCCTATGGGCGCGGGGATCTCCTACGAGCAGTACTTC
once,TRBJ2-2,TRBD2,TRBV27,CASSRPPGGPGGELFF,TGTGCCAGCAGTCGCCCACCGGGAGGGCCAGGCGGGGAGCTGTTTTTT
NA,TRBJ1-1,NA,TRBV4-1,CASSQDWGSAEAFF,TGCGCCAGCAGCCAAGATTGGGGAAGCGCTGAAGCTTTCTTT
NA,TRBJ2-5,TRBD1,TRBV29-1,CSVDRGRGGSQETQYF,TGCAGCGTTGACAGGGGGCGAGGGGGTTCTCAAGAGACCCAGTACTTC
NA,TRBJ2-1,NA,TRBV11-2,CASSLDGWYNEQFF,TGTGCCAGCAGCTTAGATGGTTGGTACAATGAGCAGTTCTTC
once,TRBJ2-6,NA,TRBV4-1,CASSHLGAEALSGANVLTF,TGCGCCAGCAGCCATTTGGGGGCAGAAGCGCTCTCTGGGGCCAACGTCCTGACTTTC
NA,TRBJ2-5,TRBD1,TRBV27,CASSLFGTGEVETQYF,TGTGCCAGCAGTTTATTCGGGACAGGGGAAGTGGAGACCCAGTACTTC
NA,TRBJ2-1,NA,TRBV9,CASSSQGRKSSYNEQFF,TGTGCCAGCAGCTCTCAAGGGCGGAAGAGCTCCTACAATGAGCAGTTCTTC
NA,TRBJ1-1,NA,TRBV2,CASNYDGVGTEAFF,TGTGCCAGCAATTACGACGGGGTGGGCACTGAAGCTTTCTTT
NA,TRBJ2-5,TRBD1,TRBV5-6,CASSTGQGRETQYF,TGTGCCAGCAGCACTGGACAGGGGAGGGAGACCCAGTACTTC
NA,TRBJ2-1,NA,TRBV10-2,CASSARTVYNEQFF,TGCGCCAGCAGCGCTCGGACAGTATACAATGAGCAGTTCTTC
NA,TRBJ2-3,TRBD1,TRBV7-9,CASSARPPGQGTDTQYF,TGTGCCAGCAGCGCTAGGCCCCCAGGACAGGGCACAGATACGCAGTATTTT
NA,TRBJ2-1,TRBD2,TRBV27,CASSFTSGTWNEQFF,TGTGCCAGCAGTTTCACTAGCGGGACGTGGAATGAGCAGTTCTTC
NA,TRBJ2-7,TRBD2,TRBV7-9,CASSVGTTYEQYF,TGTGCCAGCAGCGTCGGGACTACGTACGAGCAGTACTTC
NA,TRBJ2-3,NA,TRBV29-1,CSVESGRPASTDTQYF,TGCAGCGTTGAAAGTGGCAGGCCGGCTAGCACAGATACGCAGTATTTT
NA,TRBJ2-5,NA,TRBV19,CASSILLTAEEAQYF,TGTGCCAGTAGTATCCTCCTGACAGCCGAGGAGGCCCAGTACTTC
NA,TRBJ1-2,TRBD1,TRBV27,CASSLTHLRGLHGYTF,TGTGCCAGCAGTTTAACCCATCTCAGGGGGCTTCATGGCTACACCTTC
NA,TRBJ2-3,NA,TRBV29-1,CSVELPDTDTQYF,TGCAGCGTTGAACTGCCAGACACAGATACGCAGTATTTT
once,TRBJ2-3,NA,TRBV9,CASSVGDSTDTQYF,TGTGCCAGCAGCGTAGGGGACTCGACAGATACGCAGTATTTT
NA,TRBJ2-7,NA,TRBV19,CASSTILTGYEQYF,TGTGCCAGTAGTACGATTTTGACAGGCTACGAGCAGTACTTC
NA,TRBJ2-1,NA,TRBV28,CASSVLTEYNEQFF,TGTGCCAGCAGTGTCTTAACAGAGTACAATGAGCAGTTCTTC
NA,TRBJ2-7,NA,TRBV11-2,CASSLGLNYEQYF,TGTGCCAGCAGCTTAGGACTTAACTACGAGCAGTACTTC
NA,TRBJ2-1,NA,TRBV15,CATSKPPSYNEQFF,TGTGCCACCAGCAAACCACCTAGCTACAATGAGCAGTTCTTC
NA,TRBJ2-3,NA,TRBV4-1,CASSPSQGMVHTDTQYF,TGCGCCAGCAGCCCTTCCCAGGGGATGGTCCACACAGATACGCAGTATTTT
NA,TRBJ1-1,NA,TRBV28,CASSLYLTEAFF,TGTGCCAGCAGTTTATATCTCACTGAAGCTTTCTTT
once,TRBJ2-1,TRBD2,TRBV5-5,CASSPGLELFDEQFF,TGTGCCAGCAGCCCGGGACTAGAACTTTTCGATGAGCAGTTCTTC